These 11 T cell receptor beta chains were sequenced from one sample in a study of T cell repertoires in cytomegalovirus infection. These receptors have no known antigen. TCRdb redid the calling of the reads with MiXCR, one entry per CDR3 protein. The data contain roughly 500,000 distinct CDR3 sequences, 30% to 40% of them singletons. Sequencing was performed on cultured PBMCs, taken from culture after CMV antigen stimulation. The receptor set was obtained from a human donor in good health (CMV status not recorded). Some clones in this sample may be carry-over from other donors' samples.

The chain is built from TRBV20-1 and TRBJ1-2; 8 bases agree with TRBD1. Trimming at V came to 6 bases and at J to 8 bases, leaving 8 bases not matched to a gene. Germline CDR1 is DFQATT and CDR2 is SNEGSKA (reference sequence). This CDR3 has 12 residues. The CDR3 here is CSATGGIWGYTF. DNA for the CDR3: TGCAGTGCCACAGGGGGTATTTGGGGCTACACCTTC.

The V call is TRBV12-3 or TRBV12-4, the J call TRBJ2-3, with TRBD2 identical over 9 bases. CDR3 length: 17 residues. Unmatched junction bases numbered 13, after V lost 6 bases and J lost 3 bases. The CDR3 nucleotides read TGTGCCAGCAGCTCACCGCCGGGACTAGCCTTGACAGATACGCAGTATTTT. It codes for CASSSPPGLALTDTQYF.

V is TRBV6-2 or TRBV6-3 and J is TRBJ2-7, with D perhaps TRBD1 (6 bases). CDR1 and CDR2 (germline): MNHEY, SVGEGT. The CDR3 covers 14 residues. V shed 3 bases and J shed 3 bases, with 12 bases lying between them. The CDR3 loop is CASSYQGRGYEQYV. CDR3 nucleotides: TGTGCCAGCAGTTATCAGGGCAGGGGCTACGAGCAGTACGTC.

This chain links TRBV28 with TRBJ2-3; a weak D match, TRBD1 (6 bases). Trimming shortened V by 2 bases and J by 2 bases, and 14 bases separated the two germline ends. The CDR3 runs 16 residues. Germline lookup yields CDR1 MDHEN and CDR2 SYDVKM. The DNA for the CDR3 is TGTGCCAGCAGTTTAGGCCAGGGGCTAGCCACAGATACGCAGTATTTT. Translated: CASSLGQGLATDTQYF.

V usage is TRBV18 and J usage is TRBJ1-1, with a weak D call TRBD1 (5 bases). Germline V gene sequence: CDR1 KGHSH, CDR2 LQKENI. The CDR3 is 15 amino acids. V lost 6 bases, J lost 5 bases, and 19 bases lay in between. CDR3 sequence (DNA): TGTGCCAGCTCGCCTCCGGGACCCGGGGGTACTGAAGCTTTCTTT. Translated, it gives CASSPPGPGGTEAFF.

This chain uses TRBV28 with TRBJ1-1; no clear D. V lost 7 bases to trimming and J lost 1 base, with 10 bases between them. The CDR3 has 13 amino acids. Germline lookup yields CDR1 MDHEN and CDR2 SYDVKM. This chain's CDR3 is CASNRPTNTEAFF. The CDR3 DNA sequence: TGTGCCAGCAATAGGCCCACGAACACTGAAGCTTTCTTT.

In its sample, this clonotype was seen a few times. The chain combines TRBV4-3 with TRBJ2-3, with TRBD2 matching over 7 bases. Germline V gene sequence: CDR1 LGHNA, CDR2 YSLEER. This CDR3 has 15 amino acids. Unmatched junction bases numbered 5, after V lost 1 base and J lost 4 bases. The CDR3: CASSQASGGPDTQYF. In DNA form, the CDR3 reads TGCGCCAGCAGCCAAGCTAGCGGTGGGCCAGATACGCAGTATTTT.

This clonotype has a handful of counts. The CDR3 nucleotides are TGTGCCAGCAGCCTCTCCACCATGATGCGGGGAGACAATGAGCAGTTCTTC. This codes for CASSLSTMMRGDNEQFF. The J gene is TRBJ2-1, the V gene TRBV11-3; D is possibly TRBD2 (6 bases). The germline CDR1 and CDR2 sequences are SGHNT and YENEEA. The CDR3 has 17 amino acids. Trimming cost V 5 bases and J 5 bases, with 22 bases left between them.

A few counts support this clonotype. The genes are TRBV5-5 and TRBJ1-2, with TRBD1 as a possible D gene (6 bases). The CDR3 has 13 residues. With 4 bases removed from V and 7 bases from J, the gap between germline ends came to 14 bases. Germline assignment: CDR1 SGHKS and CDR2 YYEKEE (reference sequence). The CDR3 DNA is TGTGCCAGCAGCCGGGGGGACAATCCTGGCTACACCTTC. This codes for CASSRGDNPGYTF.

This clonotype has ten or more counts. This chain links TRBV7-3 with TRBJ2-2, with D possibly TRBD2 on 5 matching bases. This CDR3 has 15 residues. Trimming pared 5 bases from V and 4 bases from J, leaving 14 bases between. The germline CDR1 and CDR2 sequences are SGHTA and FQGTGA. CDR3 nucleotides: TGTGCCAGCAGCCGGAGGACCGGGCCCACCGGGGAGCTGTTTTTT. Protein: CASSRRTGPTGELFF.

This clonotype was seen a handful of times. The gene calls are TRBV6-6 and TRBJ2-1; 7 nucleotides align to TRBD2. CDR1 and CDR2 from the germline V gene are MNHNY and SVGAGI (reference sequence). V gave up 7 bases and J gave up 10 bases; unmatched junction bases: 10. The CDR3 length is 13 residues. Written as DNA, the CDR3 is TGTGCCAGCATGGGGACGCAGGGAGGGGAGCAGTTCTTC. Amino acids: CASMGTQGGEQFF.